This record covers a single TCR beta chain. Its antigen specificity is not known. One base away there is no much larger clone; base qualities are not given. These data originate in a study of OX40 agonist ivuxolimab in advanced cancers. The study in broad terms: Ivuxolimab was an agonistic, fully human IgG2 monoclonal antibody directed against OX40 (CD134), a costimulatory receptor. Intravenous ivuxolimab was administered to patients every 2 weeks at six dose levels: 0.01, 0.1, 0.3, 1.5, 3 and 10 mg/kg. Among the 52 dose-escalation patients, some 20 had hepatocellular carcinoma, about 15 melanoma, 9 renal cell carcinoma and 9 head and neck cancer. In the dose-escalation cohort, 70% to 85% of patients were male, and the mean age was about 55 years, with a range of roughly 23 to 85. Prior anti-PD-1, anti-PD-L1 or anti-CTLA-4 therapy was permitted, and checkpoint inhibitors had been received by approximately 39% of dose-escalation patients. Three dose-escalation patients achieved partial responses, one with hepatocellular carcinoma and two with cutaneous melanoma. The purpose of peripheral TCRbeta sequencing was to test whether ivuxolimab changed TCR sequence diversity and led to clonal T-cell expansion. The paper reports the monotherapy dose-escalation portion (N of about 54 patients) of the phase I ivuxolimab trial. Broader findings and caveats from the paper: The antigen specificity of the peripheral T cells that underwent clonal expansion was not determined. After ivuxolimab, more expanded clones were found on average in CD8+ T cells than in CD4+ T cells. Partial responders in the 0.1-3.0 mg/kg groups had among the lowest normalized peripheral clonal expansion, especially among CD8+ T cells. Clonal expansion of both CD4+ and CD8+ blood T cells was observed from baseline to week 6 at doses 0.1 to 3.0 mg/kg. Low levels of normalized T-cell clonal expansion were also shown by some nonresponding patients.

Patients with autoimmune disease history or receiving systemic immunosuppression were excluded from the trial. Peripheral blood for TCR sequencing was collected from all dose cohorts at baseline, on cycle 4 day 1, and on cycle 7 day 1. The samples were taken from a phase I, first-in-human, multicenter, open-label dose-escalation trial of ivuxolimab. Adults with locally advanced or metastatic head and neck squamous cell, hepatocellular, melanoma or renal cell carcinoma were enrolled in the trial. Before TCR sequencing, CD4+ and CD8+ T cells were separately sorted from peripheral blood. Reading from cysteine to phenylalanine, the CDR3 counts 13 amino acids. Kept here is only the CDR3 DNA, which spans 39 bases and is read in frame from base 1. CDR1 and CDR2 are read off the germline V gene (reference sequence) as LNHDA and SQIVND. V sheds 4 bases and J sheds 8 bases, leaving 14 bases between their ends.

Genomic DNA was extracted from sorted cells for sequencing of the TCRbeta CDR3 region. The immunoSEQ Assay was used to sequence the TCRbeta CDR3 regions. Held by TCRdb, this immuneACCESS table contains in-frame sequences only and omits some clones. Under half of the omission traces to an unresolved V gene where checked; the cause of the rest is unknown. The sample table holds around 94,000 clones, of which around 90% were seen once. The ten largest account for 0.7% to 1% of the sample. Recombination joined TRBV19 with TRBJ1-2; too little of a D gene remains to name it. This TCR came from an adult with an advanced solid tumor such as melanoma, head and neck, liver or kidney cancer. The material sequenced was CD4+ or CD8+ T cells sorted from blood, taken in a trial of the OX40 agonist ivuxolimab. The CDR3 corresponds to CASSTRRVDGYTF. The nucleotides are TGTGCCAGTAGTACCAGAAGGGTTGACGGCTACACCTTC.